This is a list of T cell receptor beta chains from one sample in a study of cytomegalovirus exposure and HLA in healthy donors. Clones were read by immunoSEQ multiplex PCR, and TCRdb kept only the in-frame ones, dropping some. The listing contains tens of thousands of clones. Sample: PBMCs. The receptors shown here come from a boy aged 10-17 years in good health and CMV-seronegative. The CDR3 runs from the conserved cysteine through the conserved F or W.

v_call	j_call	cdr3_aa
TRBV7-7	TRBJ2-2	CASSLDTANTGELFF
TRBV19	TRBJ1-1	CASSPGTANTEAFF
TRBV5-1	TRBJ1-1	CASSETGVNTEAFF
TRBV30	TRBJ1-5	CAWTDSGHQPQHF
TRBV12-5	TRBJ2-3	CASGLTSGTTDTQYF
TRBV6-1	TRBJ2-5	CASSEPSGRRETQYF
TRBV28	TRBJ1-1	CASSTTGRDTEAFF
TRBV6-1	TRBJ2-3	CASTSRAGSTDTQYF
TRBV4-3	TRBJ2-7	CASSQSSGRLVF
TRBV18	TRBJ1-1	CASSAVDIRQGTEAFF
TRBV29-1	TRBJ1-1	CSVLGLNTEAFF
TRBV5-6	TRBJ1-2	CASSRDRLNGYTF
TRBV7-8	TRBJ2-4	CASSFGTGEPYF
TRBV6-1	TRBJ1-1	CASSGPGQRTEAFF
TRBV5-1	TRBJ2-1	CASSPGDEQFF
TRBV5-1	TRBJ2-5	CASSLALTSGSSGSTETQYF
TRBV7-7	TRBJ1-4	CASSLDPTGEKLFF
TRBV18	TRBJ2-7	CASSPPRGQGPGEQYF
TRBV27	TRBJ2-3	CASSLENRGTFTQYF
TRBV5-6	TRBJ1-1	CASSFGRNTEAFF